One and the same sample provided the 32 T cell receptor beta chains below, sequenced in a study of T cells expressing NK-cell markers. TCRdb reprocessed the 5' RACE reads and stores each CDR3 protein as one record, lacking DNA. Its table lists under 500,000 distinct CDR3 sequences. Sequencing was carried out using blood T cells: a sorted CD56 or NKG2C T cell subset, CD4+ or CD8+ T cells, or bulk PBMC T cells (not recorded which). Source of these receptors: a woman aged 18-69 years in good health.

The rearrangement uses TRBV12-5 and TRBJ2-2; TCRdb calls TRBD2, which cannot be checked without DNA. CDR1 is LGHNT, CDR2 FRNRAP, per germline. The length of the CDR3 is 15 residues. CDR3 region: CASGLWAGVAGELFF.

V and J are TRBV5-1 and TRBJ2-1; the TCRdb D gene call, TRBD1, has no DNA to confirm it. Germline CDR1 reads SGHRS; CDR2 reads YFSETQ. The length of the CDR3 is 15 residues. CDR3 in amino acids: CASSWKQGAVNEQFF.

J is TRBJ1-2 and V is TRBV28; absent DNA, TCRdb's TRBD1 call cannot be checked. Germline CDR1 MDHEN, CDR2 SYDVKM. The CDR3 loop spans 14 amino acids. The CDR3 loop reads CASTSDSRPYGYTF.

V usage is TRBV12-3 or TRBV12-4 and J usage is TRBJ2-2. The CDR3 length is 16 residues. CDR3 sequence: CASSFGRYLSPGELFF.

V usage is TRBV20-1 and J usage is TRBJ1-1; there is no DNA to check the TCRdb D call of TRBD1. The CDR3 totals 15 residues. CDR1 DFQATT and CDR2 SNEGSKA come from the germline V gene (reference sequence). CDR3 residues: CSAPGRETGGTEAFF.

The rearrangement joins TRBV4-3 to TRBJ2-6; the TCRdb D gene call, TRBD2, has no DNA to confirm it. The CDR3 totals 20 residues. CDR1 and CDR2 (germline): LGHNA, YSLEER. CDR3 region: CASSHIAGGPPSSGANVLTF.

This chain connects TRBV6-5 to TRBJ1-3. Germline assignment: CDR1 MNHEY and CDR2 SVGAGI. This CDR3 has 15 amino acids. The CDR3 is CASSYSRASGNTIYF.

The chain recombines TRBV3-1 with TRBJ2-2; TCRdb lists TRBD1, though no DNA is available to test this call. This CDR3 contains 16 residues. Germline CDR1 and CDR2: LGHDT and YNNKEL (reference sequence). The CDR3: CASSQWGGRAPGELFF.

The chain couples TRBV20-1 to TRBJ2-3. The CDR3 covers 14 residues. Germline V gene lookup returns CDR1 DFQATT and CDR2 SNEGSKA (reference sequence). Here the CDR3 reads CSARQVLNTDTQYF.

The chain employs TRBV11-2 and TRBJ2-1; TCRdb lists TRBD2, though no DNA is available to test this call. This CDR3 has 14 residues. Germline CDR1 and CDR2: SGHAT and FQNNGV. CDR3 in amino acids: CASSLGRFAGEQFF.

V usage is TRBV5-1 and J usage is TRBJ1-2. CDR1 and CDR2 (germline): SGHRS, YFSETQ. The CDR3 is 15 amino acids. CDR3 amino acids: CASSFGPEATYGYTF. Looking up the rest from reference TRBV5-1 and TRBJ1-2 gives the full variable domain: KAGVTQTPRYLIKTRGQQVTLSCSPISGHRSVSWYQQTPGQGLQFLFEYFSETQRNKGNFPGRFSGRQFSNSRSEMNVSTLELGDSALYLCASSFGPEATYGYTFGSGTRLTVV.

The rearrangement uses TRBV5-6 and TRBJ1-1; TCRdb gives TRBD1 as the D gene, but with no DNA this cannot be confirmed. Germline CDR1 is SGHDT and CDR2 is YYEEEE. This CDR3 has 14 residues. Here the CDR3 reads CASSSDSADPEAFF.

CDR3 amino acids: CAISETFLAGGSGETQYF. The chain joins TRBV10-3 to TRBJ2-5; TCRdb outputs TRBD2, but without DNA this stays unchecked. The CDR3 totals 18 residues. CDR1 ENHRY and CDR2 SYGVKD come from the germline V gene.

V and J are TRBV7-2 and TRBJ2-3; TCRdb calls TRBD2, which cannot be checked without DNA. The CDR3 consists of 17 residues. Germline assignment: CDR1 SGHTA and CDR2 FQGNSA. The CDR3 loop reads CASSSLGLAGGRDTQYF.

This chain connects TRBV11-1 to TRBJ2-7; the D gene TCRdb calls, TRBD1, cannot be checked with no DNA. The CDR3 extends over 16 amino acids. CDR1 is SGHAT, CDR2 FQDESV, per germline (reference sequence). The CDR3 reads CASSLAVAEQGYEQYF.

The chain joins TRBV4-2 to TRBJ2-4; the TCRdb call, TRBD2, lacks DNA for checking. The CDR3 is 18 amino acids. Germline V gene sequence: CDR1 LGHNA, CDR2 YNFKEQ. CDR3 amino acids: CASSQEGGGGLAKNIQYF.

The chain is built from TRBV7-9 and TRBJ1-2; TCRdb reports TRBD1, a call that lacks DNA to check it against. The CDR3 consists of 14 residues. CDR1 and CDR2 from the germline V gene are SEHNR and FQNEAQ (reference sequence). The CDR3 sequence is CASSFTGLVYGYTF.

The chain links TRBV5-1 to TRBJ2-1; TCRdb's D gene call, TRBD1, goes unchecked for lack of DNA. The CDR3 length is 14 residues. Germline-derived CDR1 and CDR2 are SGHRS and YFSETQ. The CDR3: CATKQDSGGHEQFF.

The chain recombines TRBV21-1 with TRBJ2-4. TRBV21-1 is a documented pseudogene. The CDR3 covers 13 residues. The CDR3 region is CARATLAKNIQYF.

The chain has TRBV28 and TRBJ1-2. CDR1 is MDHEN, CDR2 SYDVKM, per germline. This CDR3 contains 14 residues. The CDR3 protein is CASSVSGVNYGYTF.

The V and J genes are TRBV6-5 and TRBJ2-1; TCRdb proposes TRBD1, but this gene call is untestable without DNA. The CDR3 contains 12 residues. Germline loops: CDR1 MNHEY, CDR2 SVGAGI. The CDR3 protein is CATEPGPGLRFF.

This chain joins TRBV7-9 and TRBJ1-4. This CDR3 region has 15 residues. CDR1 is SEHNR, CDR2 FQNEAQ, per germline (reference sequence). The CDR3 region is CASSLANDPTGKLFF.

The chain joins TRBV5-1 to TRBJ1-3; TCRdb names TRBD1, which stays unverified in the absence of DNA. This CDR3 has 16 residues. Germline CDR1 is SGHRS and CDR2 is YFSETQ. The CDR3 is CASSPEDSTAGNTIYF.

The chain uses TRBV5-1 and TRBJ2-7. This CDR3 has 12 residues. Germline V CDR1 and CDR2: SGHRS, YFSETQ. CDR3 in amino acids: CASTGTHYEQYF.

This chain links TRBV7-9 with TRBJ2-5; TCRdb designates TRBD1, a call that cannot be tested without DNA. The CDR3 contains 13 residues. Germline CDR1 SEHNR, CDR2 FQNEAQ (reference sequence). The CDR3 loop is CASSFPAGETQYF.

The V and J genes are TRBV6-5 and TRBJ2-5; TCRdb picks TRBD2, but there is no DNA to check that call. The CDR3 has 16 residues. Germline V gives CDR1 MNHEY, CDR2 SVGAGI. The chain's CDR3 is CASSSGLAGGQETQYF.

The chain combines TRBV24-1 with TRBJ2-3; TCRdb indicates TRBD2, and absent DNA this call remains unverified. Germline CDR1 reads KGHDR; CDR2 reads SFDVKD. This CDR3 contains 15 residues. CDR3 amino acids: CATSETGVNTDTQYF.

The chain recombines TRBV27 with TRBJ2-3; TCRdb names TRBD2, which stays unverified in the absence of DNA. Germline V gene data show CDR1 as MNHEY and CDR2 as SMNVEV (reference sequence). This CDR3 is 16 amino acids long. The CDR3 sequence: CASSSRLAGGTDTQYF.

This chain connects TRBV6-6 to TRBJ2-1. Germline V gene sequence: CDR1 MNHNY, CDR2 SVGAGI (reference sequence). This CDR3 is built from 11 residues. CDR3 protein: CASGVGNEQFF.

This rearrangement joins TRBV25-1 to TRBJ2-1; TCRdb returns TRBD1, unconfirmable since there is no DNA. This CDR3 has 16 amino acids. Germline V gene lookup returns CDR1 MGHDK and CDR2 SYGVNS. The CDR3 is CASSELGTVLYNEQFF.

CDR3 loop: CASSVGGRDQETQYF. This rearrangement joins TRBV9 to TRBJ2-5. Germline CDR1 SGDLS, CDR2 YYNGEE. The CDR3 totals 15 residues.

The J gene is TRBJ2-1, the V gene TRBV11-1; TCRdb gives TRBD2 as the D gene, but with no DNA this cannot be confirmed. This CDR3 contains 19 residues. In germline, CDR1 is SGHAT, CDR2 FQDESV (reference sequence). Here the CDR3 reads CASSLALESSGRRYNEQFF.